What follows describes a single TCR beta chain. CDR1 is MGHRA and CDR2 is YSYEKL in the germline V gene. Between the trimmed V and J ends, which lost 1 base and 5 bases, there was a span of 9 bases. The CDR3 spans 14 residues. Clones were sequenced by immunoSEQ multiplex PCR, and TCRdb holds only the in-frame ones, with some missing. Of roughly 150,000 clones listed, less than 85% are singletons. The data stem from a study of blood T cell repertoires in COVID-19. The chain employs TRBV4-1 and TRBJ1-5, with D perhaps TRBD1 (6 bases). Sequenced input: PBMCs or T cells enriched from blood (not recorded which). The source is a woman between 18 and 29 years old who had been exposed to COVID-19. The CDR3 sequence: CASSQVNRDQPQHF. In DNA, the CDR3 is TGCGCCAGCAGCCAAGTGAACAGGGATCAGCCCCAGCATTTT.